This T cell receptor (beta chain) was captured in a study of cytomegalovirus exposure and HLA in healthy donors. Points from the study as a whole: In a later analysis, parvovirus B19, influenza, CMV and Epstein-Barr virus appeared linked to several top co-occurrence clusters. TCR beta V- and J-gene trimming, according to a later analysis, was linked to a missense DCLRE1C variant.

Notes on this clone: Its specificity is not known.

Trimming stripped 0 bases from V and 5 bases from J, with 7 bases between. CDR3 length: 13 residues. Per the germline V gene, CDR1 is SGDLS and CDR2 is YYNGEE. The PCR had 60 Vbeta and 13 Jbeta primers. Produced via immunoSEQ multiplex PCR; TCRdb's table is partial and in-frame only. The sample records 110,000 or so clones, under 70% being singletons. The sample comprised PBMCs. The sequence derives from a man between 18 and 35 years old in good health and CMV-seropositive. The chain is built from TRBV9 and TRBJ2-3; D remains unclear. CDR3 DNA: TGTGCCAGCAGCGTAGTCGAGCAAGATACGCAGTATTTT. Protein sequence: CASSVVEQDTQYF.